A single TCR beta chain is shown here with its context. Unmatched junction bases numbered 7, after V lost 4 bases and J lost 4 bases. The CDR3 spans 15 residues. From germline, CDR1 is SGHRS and CDR2 YFSETQ. TCRdb's table, derived via immunoSEQ multiplex PCR, lists solely in-frame clones and lacks some. The data contain roughly 260,000 clones, 91% of them singletons. This sample is part of a study of blood T cell repertoires in COVID-19. This TCR derives from a human donor in a cohort exposed to, infected with or recovered from COVID-19 (not recorded which). The donor label of this sample is uncertain. Sequencing was done on a sample of PBMCs or T cells enriched from blood (not recorded which). The rearrangement uses TRBV5-1 and TRBJ1-4; the match to TRBD1 covers 7 bases. The CDR3: CASSGRDSFNEKLFF. The CDR3 DNA is TGCGCCAGCAGCGGGCGGGACAGCTTTAATGAAAAACTGTTTTTT.